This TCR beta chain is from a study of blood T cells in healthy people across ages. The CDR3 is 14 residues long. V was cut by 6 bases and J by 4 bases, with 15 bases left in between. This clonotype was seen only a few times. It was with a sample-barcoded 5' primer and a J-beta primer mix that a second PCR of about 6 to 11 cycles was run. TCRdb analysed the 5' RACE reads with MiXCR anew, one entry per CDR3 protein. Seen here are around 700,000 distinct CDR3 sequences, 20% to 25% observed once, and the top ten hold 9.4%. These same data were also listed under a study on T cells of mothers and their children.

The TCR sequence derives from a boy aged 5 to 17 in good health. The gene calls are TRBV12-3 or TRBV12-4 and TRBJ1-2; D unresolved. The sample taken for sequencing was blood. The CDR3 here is CASRPAESLYGYTF. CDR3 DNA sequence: TGTGCCAGCAGACCGGCGGAAAGCCTCTATGGCTACACCTTC.